This T cell receptor (beta chain) was observed in a study of T-cell memory formation after mild COVID-19. Study-wide background: In these data, TCR clusters were largely donor specific.

This CDR3 is built from 15 residues. V lost 6 bases and J lost 2; bases outside the gene matches: 9. The V gene's germline CDR1 is SEHNR and CDR2 FQNEAQ (reference sequence). As regards this clonotype: Antigen: not known.

Notes on the study in general: The authors left the SARS-CoV-2 specificity of second-wave clones peaking on day 37 unconfirmed. Clones that shrank (day 15 to 85) were balanced CD4/CD8, whereas later expanders leaned CD4+. CM and EM subsets held most contracting CD4+ clones; EMRA held CD8+ ones.

TCRdb re-derived calls from the 5' RACE reads in MiXCR, one entry per CDR3 protein. The sample lists 300,000 to 400,000 distinct CDR3 sequences; 25% to 30% were seen once. Sequencing was performed on PBMCs or a T cell subset sorted from them (not recorded which). The V call is TRBV7-9, the J call TRBJ2-5, with 7 bases fitting TRBD1. This TCR derives from an adult woman who had mild COVID-19 (a few samples of this study predate the infection). Cell type and time point are not known. In nucleotides, the CDR3 is TGTGCCAGCAGATCCGAGGGGGACAGTCAAGAGACCCAGTACTTC. As protein: CASRSEGDSQETQYF.